These 15 T cell receptor beta chains originate from one sample sequenced in a study of regulatory T cells in long-lasting Graves disease. Both iRepertoire HTBI primers and Arm-PCR of CDR3 regions were used to build the TCR beta libraries. TCRdb itself ran the multiplex PCR reads through MiXCR, one entry per CDR3 protein. The table records fewer than 350,000 distinct CDR3 sequences, approximately 20% of them present only once. Time point of the sample: newly diagnosed GD, antithyroid drugs for less than 3 months. PBMCs were the source of the RNA used for TCR sequencing. Material: peripheral blood mononuclear cells (PBMCs), obtained at new diagnosis, from a patient treated with antithyroid drugs. The source is a female donor with Graves disease.

The rearrangement uses TRBV6-1 and TRBJ1-5; possibly TRBD1 for D (5 bases). Trimming left V 5 bases short and J 4 bases short, with 12 bases between. The CDR3 covers 14 residues. Per germline, CDR1 MNHNS and CDR2 SASEGT. CDR3 sequence reads: CASSPRQNNQPQHF. The DNA for the CDR3 is TGTGCCAGCAGTCCCCGACAGAATAATCAGCCCCAGCATTTT.

This clonotype was detected many times. The genes are TRBV6-2 or TRBV6-3 and TRBJ2-2, with D perhaps given as TRBD1 or TRBD2 (6 bases each). CDR3 length: 16 amino acids. Germline V gives CDR1 MNHEY, CDR2 SVGEGT. The V gene lost 4 bases and the J gene lost 0 bases, with 12 bases spanning the gap. This chain's CDR3 is CASSSRGRPNTGELFF. For the CDR3, the DNA is TGTGCCAGCAGTTCCCGGGGGCGTCCGAACACCGGGGAGCTGTTTTTT.

The chain couples TRBV30 to TRBJ2-3; 7 bases are a match to TRBD2. The V gene end was trimmed by 2 bases and the J gene end by 6 bases; junction bases not matched to a gene: 11. The CDR3 totals 15 residues. Germline V gene sequence: CDR1 GTSNPN, CDR2 SVGIG (reference sequence). The CDR3 DNA follows: TGTGCCTGGAGTCGATGGGGACTATCAGCGGATACGCAGTATTTT. It translates to CAWSRWGLSADTQYF.

This chain connects TRBV7-3 to TRBJ2-1; TRBD2 might be the D (6 bases). V was clipped by 1 base and J by 5 bases, with 12 bases between them. Germline V gene sequence: CDR1 SGHTA, CDR2 FQGTGA. This CDR3 comprises 15 residues. CDR3 coding DNA: TGTGCCAGCAGCTTAAGTAGCGGATCACACAATGAGCAGTTCTTC. Residues: CASSLSSGSHNEQFF.

The sample holds a few counts of this clonotype. One end of the junction does not line up with germline, which may come from a read error. This chain links TRBV9 with TRBJ2-1; TRBD2 aligns across 11 bases. Per germline, CDR1 SGDLS and CDR2 YYNGEE. The CDR3 runs 17 residues. The CDR3 DNA sequence: TGTGCCAGCAGCGTTTCTAGCGGGAGGTTCACCTACGATGAGCAGTTCTTC. Translation: CASSVSSGRFTYDEQFF.

This clonotype was recorded at least ten times. The chain employs TRBV24-1 and TRBJ1-1; D might be TRBD1 (5 bases). V was clipped by 4 bases and J by 0 bases, with 11 bases between them. The CDR3 totals 15 residues. CDR1 KGHDR and CDR2 SFDVKD come from the germline V gene. CDR3 coding DNA: TGTGCCACCAGTGACAGACAGTACATGAACACTGAAGCTTTCTTT. Translation: CATSDRQYMNTEAFF.

This clonotype has ten or more counts. V gene TRBV10-3 combines with J gene TRBJ2-3, with 10 bases fitting TRBD1. V lost 6 bases, J lost 3 bases, and 6 bases stayed unmatched. Germline V gene sequence: CDR1 ENHRY, CDR2 SYGVKD. The CDR3 runs to 15 residues. Here the CDR3 reads CAISRDRGSTDTQYF. CDR3 DNA sequence: TGTGCCATCAGCCGGGACAGGGGATCGACAGATACGCAGTATTTT.

This clonotype was seen ten or more times. The CDR3 is CASSLARAYNEQFF. The DNA of the CDR3 is TGTGCCAGCAGCTTAGCCCGGGCCTACAATGAGCAGTTCTTC. The V gene is TRBV28, the J gene TRBJ2-1, with D unresolved. This CDR3 contains 14 residues. Per germline, CDR1 MDHEN and CDR2 SYDVKM. Trimming took 6 bases from V and 2 from J, leaving 11 bases between them.

This clonotype was counted at least ten times. The chain is built from TRBV27 and TRBJ2-1; possibly TRBD1 for D (6 bases). Germline values: CDR1 MNHEY, CDR2 SMNVEV (reference sequence). This CDR3 comprises 13 residues. V shed 2 bases and J shed 4 bases, with 6 bases lying between them. This chain's CDR3 is CASSLRGYNEQFF. CDR3 DNA sequence: TGTGCCAGCAGTTTAAGGGGGTACAATGAGCAGTTCTTC.

This clonotype has ten or more counts. The chain is built from TRBV28 and TRBJ2-5, with 13 bases matching TRBD2. CDR3 length equals 15 residues. The trim removed 6 bases at V and 2 bases at J, leaving 3 bases unmatched. In germline, CDR1 is MDHEN, CDR2 SYDVKM. The CDR3 nucleotides are TGTGCCAGCAGACGGACTAGCGGGAGACAAGAGACCCAGTACTTC. The encoded protein is CASRRTSGRQETQYF.

This clonotype was observed many times. The chain has TRBV27 and TRBJ1-5; D call uncertain. Germline-derived CDR1 and CDR2 are MNHEY and SMNVEV (reference sequence). The CDR3 spans 18 residues. V was shortened by 9 bases and J by 5 bases, with 29 bases between the two germline ends. CDR3 in DNA: TGTGCCAGAGTCGGTGAGTCACCTCCAGCGGATGACTATCAGCCCCAGCATTTT. It is translated as CARVGESPPADDYQPQHF.

Comment on this clonotype: A much more abundant neighbour one base away suggests this may be a read error. The chain recombines TRBV2 with TRBJ2-7; D is perhaps TRBD1 (5 bases). This CDR3 is 17 amino acids long. The V gene's germline CDR1 is SNHLY and CDR2 FYNNEI. The CDR3 bases are TGTGCCAGCAGTGTTCGCCTCGCGGTCAGGGCAGGTCACGAGCGGTACTTC. Its protein product is CASSVRLAVRAGHERYF.

This clonotype has ten or more counts. The chain uses TRBV28 and TRBJ1-5; no reliable D call. V shed 11 bases and J shed 8 bases, with 13 bases lying between them. Germline values: CDR1 MDHEN, CDR2 SYDVKM. The CDR3 sequence is 11 residues long. In DNA form, the CDR3 reads TGTGCCGTATCGAATATGGAGCCCCAGCATTTT. Translated, it gives CAVSNMEPQHF.

The chain joins TRBV6-2 or TRBV6-3 to TRBJ2-5, with TRBD2 identical over 12 bases. The CDR3 sequence is 17 residues long. Germline CDR1 is MNHEY and CDR2 is SVGEGT. V shed 4 bases, J shed 1 base, and the junction held 7 bases outside the gene matches. Here the CDR3 reads CASSSRRLAGAQETQYF. The CDR3 nucleotides are TGTGCCAGCAGTTCTCGGAGACTAGCGGGAGCCCAAGAGACCCAGTACTTC.

The V gene is TRBV5-1, the J gene TRBJ2-7; D may be TRBD1 or TRBD2 (5 bases each). The CDR3 is 13 residues long. V lost 2 bases, J lost 7 bases, and 13 bases lay in between. Per the germline V gene, CDR1 is SGHRS and CDR2 is YFSETQ. The CDR3 protein is CASSLQVREEQYF. In DNA form, the CDR3 reads TGCGCCAGCAGCTTACAGGTCCGGGAAGAGCAGTACTTC.